These T cell receptor beta chains were read from a single sample in a study of cytomegalovirus exposure and HLA in healthy donors. Profiled with immunoSEQ multiplex PCR; TCRdb holds only in-frame clones, not every one. The profile covers 50,000 to 65,000 clones, with approximately 70% appearing a single time and roughly 3% taken by the ten largest. The sequenced material came from PBMCs. All receptors derive from a man between 18 and 35 years old in good health and CMV-seronegative. The CDR3 runs from the conserved cysteine through the conserved F or W. Fields, in order: D gene, V gene, J gene, clone size, CDR3 DNA, CDR3 protein. The D gene is left open where the match is weak. Size values are once, few and many counts, or a class for expanded clones, and some rows have none.

D: NA
V: TRBV7-2
J: TRBJ1-3
size: NA
DNA: TGTGCCAGCCGGGAAAGCTCTGGAAACACCATATATTTT
CDR3: CASRESSGNTIYF

D: NA
V: TRBV6-5
J: TRBJ2-3
size: NA
DNA: TGTGCCAGCAGTTACTCACGGGGTCCGGATACGCAGTATTTT
CDR3: CASSYSRGPDTQYF

D: NA
V: TRBV29-1
J: TRBJ1-2
size: NA
DNA: TGCAGCGTTGCAGGTGTGGATGGCTACACCTTC
CDR3: CSVAGVDGYTF

D: NA
V: TRBV7-2
J: TRBJ1-2
size: NA
DNA: TGTGCCAGCAGCTCGCCGGCAATTACAGGGAACTACACCTTC
CDR3: CASSSPAITGNYTF

D: TRBD2
V: TRBV4-1
J: TRBJ2-3
size: NA
DNA: TGCGCCAGCAGCCAAGGACTAGCGGGCACAGATACGCAGTATTTT
CDR3: CASSQGLAGTDTQYF

D: NA
V: TRBV10-3
J: TRBJ2-1
size: NA
DNA: TGTGCCATCGGGGGCAACCCGAGCTCCTACAATGAGCAGTTCTTC
CDR3: CAIGGNPSSYNEQFF

D: TRBD1
V: TRBV5-6
J: TRBJ2-2
size: once
DNA: TGTGCCAGCAGTAACCCGGGACAGAGGAACACCGGGGAGCTGTTTTTT
CDR3: CASSNPGQRNTGELFF

D: NA
V: TRBV28
J: TRBJ2-7
size: NA
DNA: TGTGCCAGCAGGGCGGGCGCGACCTACGAGCAGTACTTC
CDR3: CASRAGATYEQYF

D: TRBD1
V: TRBV7-2
J: TRBJ1-5
size: few
DNA: TGTGCCAGCAGCTTACGTTTTAGTGGACAGGGAGGGCAGCCCCAGCATTTT
CDR3: CASSLRFSGQGGQPQHF

D: NA
V: TRBV10-2
J: TRBJ2-7
size: NA
DNA: TGCGCCAGCAGTGAACAGGATTACACCTACGAGCAGTACTTC
CDR3: CASSEQDYTYEQYF

D: TRBD1
V: TRBV27
J: TRBJ2-1
size: NA
DNA: TGTGCCAGCATTCCAGGGGGCAAGAATGAGCAGTTCTTC
CDR3: CASIPGGKNEQFF

D: TRBD2
V: TRBV7-8
J: TRBJ2-1
size: NA
DNA: TGTGCCAGCAGCTTGGCTAGCGGGAGATACAATGAGCAGTTCTTC
CDR3: CASSLASGRYNEQFF

D: TRBD1
V: TRBV18
J: TRBJ2-7
size: NA
DNA: TGTGCCAGCTCACCACCTACAGGGGTTCGGGAGCAGTACTTC
CDR3: CASSPPTGVREQYF

D: TRBD1
V: TRBV2
J: TRBJ1-5
size: NA
DNA: TGTGCCAGCACGGGACAGCCCAATCAGCCCCAGCATTTT
CDR3: CASTGQPNQPQHF

D: NA
V: TRBV28
J: TRBJ1-4
size: NA
DNA: TGTGCCAGCAGTTTCGGCGGGGCAACTAATGAAAAACTGTTTTTT
CDR3: CASSFGGATNEKLFF

D: NA
V: TRBV2
J: TRBJ2-1
size: NA
DNA: TGTGCCAGCAGGGAAACATTTGCCTACAATGAGCAGTTCTTC
CDR3: CASRETFAYNEQFF

D: NA
V: TRBV7-9
J: TRBJ2-7
size: few
DNA: TGTGCCAGCAGCAATCGTCAGGACTACGAGCAGTACTTC
CDR3: CASSNRQDYEQYF

D: TRBD1
V: TRBV30
J: TRBJ1-6
size: NA
DNA: TGTGCCGGCACAGGGGGCTATAATTCACCCCTCCACTTT
CDR3: CAGTGGYNSPLHF

D: NA
V: TRBV16
J: TRBJ1-4
size: once
DNA: TGTGCCAGCAGCCAACTCAGGGATGTAACTAATGAAAAACTGTTTTTT
CDR3: CASSQLRDVTNEKLFF

D: NA
V: TRBV7-6
J: TRBJ2-2
size: NA
DNA: TGTGCCAGCAGCCTTGAGGCATTTGACGGGGAGCTGTTTTTT
CDR3: CASSLEAFDGELFF

D: NA
V: TRBV2
J: TRBJ1-5
size: NA
DNA: TGTGCCAGCAGAGGACAGCAAAGTCAGCCCCAGCATTTT
CDR3: CASRGQQSQPQHF

D: NA
V: TRBV28
J: TRBJ1-1
size: NA
DNA: TGTGCCAGCATTCCAGGGGCAGTGAACACTGAAGCTTTCTTT
CDR3: CASIPGAVNTEAFF

D: NA
V: TRBV11-3
J: TRBJ1-1
size: NA
DNA: TGTGCCAGCAGCTTAGCGGGAGACGGGGGAACTGAAGCTTTCTTT
CDR3: CASSLAGDGGTEAFF

D: NA
V: TRBV7-9
J: TRBJ2-3
size: NA
DNA: TGTGCCAGCAGCTACGGGGATACGCAGTATTTT
CDR3: CASSYGDTQYF

D: TRBD2
V: TRBV6-5
J: TRBJ2-2
size: once
DNA: TGTGCCAGTCAGGCCGCGGGAGGGAGCACCGGGGAGCTGTTTTTT
CDR3: CASQAAGGSTGELFF

D: TRBD1
V: TRBV6-1
J: TRBJ2-7
size: NA
DNA: TGTGCCAGCAGTGGTCTAAGGACAGGAAGCTCCTACGAGCAGTACTTC
CDR3: CASSGLRTGSSYEQYF

D: TRBD1
V: TRBV10-3
J: TRBJ2-2
size: few
DNA: TGTGCCATCACCGGGACAGATACCGGGGAGCTGTTTTTT
CDR3: CAITGTDTGELFF

D: TRBD2
V: TRBV4-1
J: TRBJ2-1
size: NA
DNA: TGCGCCAGCAGCCAAGCTTGGCGGGAGGGCCTCTACAATGAGCAGTTCTTC
CDR3: CASSQAWREGLYNEQFF

D: NA
V: TRBV2
J: TRBJ2-1
size: NA
DNA: TGTGCCAGCAGGGACAACAATGAGCAGTTCTTC
CDR3: CASRDNNEQFF

D: TRBD1
V: TRBV5-1
J: TRBJ2-1
size: NA
DNA: TGCGCCAGCAGCCTAGGGGACAGTACCTACAATGAGCAGTTCTTC
CDR3: CASSLGDSTYNEQFF

D: NA
V: TRBV6-5
J: TRBJ1-3
size: NA
DNA: TGTGCCACCTTCAAGGGGGCTGGAAACACCATATATTTT
CDR3: CATFKGAGNTIYF

D: NA
V: TRBV7-9
J: TRBJ2-1
size: NA
DNA: TGTGCCAGCAGCTCAGAGGGCTCGAGCTCCTACAATGAGCAGTTCTTC
CDR3: CASSSEGSSSYNEQFF

D: NA
V: TRBV4-1
J: TRBJ2-1
size: NA
DNA: TGCGCCAGCAGCCAAAGCGGACCGAGCTCCTACAATGAGCAGTTCTTC
CDR3: CASSQSGPSSYNEQFF

D: NA
V: TRBV6-5
J: TRBJ2-7
size: few
DNA: TGTGCCAGCAGTCGACTTACAGGGTTGGCGGACGAGCAGTACTTC
CDR3: CASSRLTGLADEQYF

D: NA
V: TRBV7-2
J: TRBJ2-7
size: NA
DNA: TGTGCCAGCAGCTTAAGGGTCCGGGGCGAGCAGTACTTC
CDR3: CASSLRVRGEQYF

D: TRBD2
V: TRBV6-4
J: TRBJ2-1
size: NA
DNA: TGTGCCAGCAGTGACGGGACTAGCGGCCCAGGCAATGAGCAGTTCTTC
CDR3: CASSDGTSGPGNEQFF

D: NA
V: TRBV7-2
J: TRBJ2-5
size: NA
DNA: TGTGCCAGCAGCCATACATTACAGACTATCCAAGAGACCCAGTACTTC
CDR3: CASSHTLQTIQETQYF

D: TRBD1
V: TRBV6-5
J: TRBJ2-5
size: NA
DNA: TGTGCCAGCAGTCTCCGGGACAGCCAAGAGACCCAGTACTTC
CDR3: CASSLRDSQETQYF

D: TRBD1
V: TRBV6-5
J: TRBJ1-1
size: NA
DNA: TGTGCCAGCAGTACGGGACAGACATTGAACACTGAAGCTTTCTTT
CDR3: CASSTGQTLNTEAFF

D: NA
V: TRBV27
J: TRBJ2-5
size: NA
DNA: TGTGCCAGCAGCTCGGGAGCCGGAGAGACCCAGTACTTC
CDR3: CASSSGAGETQYF

D: TRBD2
V: TRBV4-1
J: TRBJ2-5
size: NA
DNA: TGCGCCAGCAGCCAAGAATCAACGGGTGGCAGCGGGGGGTACTTC
CDR3: CASSQESTGGSGGYF

D: NA
V: TRBV30
J: TRBJ1-2
size: few
DNA: TGTGCCTGGAGTGTACAGGGTAATGGCTACACCTTC
CDR3: CAWSVQGNGYTF

D: TRBD2
V: TRBV10-3
J: TRBJ2-7
size: NA
DNA: TGTGCCATCAGTGAGGGGAGGGAGTCATTCTACGAGCAGTACTTC
CDR3: CAISEGRESFYEQYF

D: TRBD1
V: TRBV10-1
J: TRBJ2-5
size: NA
DNA: TGCGCCAGCCCTAATCGGACAGGGCAAGAGACCCAGTACTTC
CDR3: CASPNRTGQETQYF

D: NA
V: TRBV7-2
J: TRBJ2-7
size: NA
DNA: TGTGCCAGCAGCTCCGATAGGGGCCACGAGCAGTACTTC
CDR3: CASSSDRGHEQYF

D: TRBD2
V: TRBV30
J: TRBJ2-5
size: few
DNA: TGTGCCTGGAGTGTCTTGGCGGGAGCGGGGACCCAGTACTTC
CDR3: CAWSVLAGAGTQYF

D: NA
V: TRBV6-5
J: TRBJ1-6
size: NA
DNA: TGTGCCAGCAGTTATGGGGACACTGATAATTCACCCCTCCACTTT
CDR3: CASSYGDTDNSPLHF

D: NA
V: TRBV6-6
J: TRBJ1-1
size: NA
DNA: TGTGCCAGCAGTCTGAGGAGGCAAGCTTTCTTT
CDR3: CASSLRRQAFF

D: NA
V: TRBV6-5
J: TRBJ2-7
size: NA
DNA: TGTGCCAGCAGCCGGACAGAAGGCAACTACGAGCAGTACTTC
CDR3: CASSRTEGNYEQYF

D: NA
V: TRBV25-1
J: TRBJ2-2
size: NA
DNA: TGTGCCAGCAGTGATGCCAGGGCGAACACCGGGGAGCTGTTTTTT
CDR3: CASSDARANTGELFF

D: NA
V: TRBV10-2
J: TRBJ2-2
size: NA
DNA: TGCGCCAGCAGTGAGTTCCACAGATCCGGGGAGCTGTTTTTT
CDR3: CASSEFHRSGELFF

D: NA
V: TRBV19
J: TRBJ1-4
size: few
DNA: TGTGCCAGTAGTATAGATCGGAGACAGGAAAAACTGTTTTTT
CDR3: CASSIDRRQEKLFF

D: TRBD1
V: TRBV7-2
J: TRBJ1-1
size: NA
DNA: TGTGCCAGCAGCTTCTCAGGGACAGGCACTGAAGCTTTCTTT
CDR3: CASSFSGTGTEAFF

D: NA
V: TRBV4-2
J: TRBJ2-2
size: NA
DNA: TGTGCCAGCTCCCTCGGGGTTACCGGGGAGCTGTTTTTT
CDR3: CASSLGVTGELFF

D: TRBD2
V: TRBV5-4
J: TRBJ2-1
size: few
DNA: TGTGCCAGCAGCCTTAGCGGGAGTATCAACAATGAGCAGTTCTTC
CDR3: CASSLSGSINNEQFF

D: NA
V: TRBV5-4
J: TRBJ2-7
size: NA
DNA: TGTGCCAGCAGCTTGCTGGGCACCTACGAGCAGTACTTC
CDR3: CASSLLGTYEQYF

D: TRBD1
V: TRBV11-2
J: TRBJ1-1
size: NA
DNA: TGTGCCAGCAGCCAAACAGGGGTACGGACTGAAGCTTTCTTT
CDR3: CASSQTGVRTEAFF

D: NA
V: TRBV29-1
J: TRBJ2-5
size: NA
DNA: TGCAGCGTAGACACGGGGGGCGGTGAGACCCAGTACTTC
CDR3: CSVDTGGGETQYF

D: TRBD1
V: TRBV7-6
J: TRBJ2-3
size: NA
DNA: TGTGCCAGCAGCTCACCCCGGGACAGGGGGGGAGATACGCAGTATTTT
CDR3: CASSSPRDRGGDTQYF